Listed below are T cell receptor beta chains from one sample, sequenced in a study of long-term antiretroviral therapy in people with HIV. Repertoires were generated with immunoSEQ multiplex PCR, while TCRdb's copy carries only in-frame clones and drops some. The sample includes about 14,000 clones, about 77% of them seen just once. Material: unsorted PBMCs, obtained 3.1 years after starting antiretroviral therapy. The receptors shown here come from a man aged 40-55 years with HIV. CDR3s leave out the opening cysteine and the closing phenylalanine or tryptophan.

V gene	CDR3 length	J gene	CDR3 protein
TRBV27	13	TRBJ1-6	ASSGRQVYNSPLH
TRBV29-1	13	TRBJ2-7	SVEDPGESSYEQY
TRBV11-3	14	TRBJ1-5	ASSLDPVGGNQPQH
TRBV19	11	TRBJ1-1	ASSDGPNTEAF
TRBV6-4	9	TRBJ1-1	ASSDGTEAF
TRBV13	11	TRBJ1-2	ASSRTGVEGYT
TRBV6-1	12	TRBJ1-2	ASRRSTGDYGYT
TRBV2	9	TRBJ2-7	ASSEELRQY
TRBV2	13	TRBJ2-5	ASSEGISTQETQY
TRBV4-1	12	TRBJ1-2	ASSQPGQDHGYT
TRBV6-1	13	TRBJ1-1	ASSVSRGHRTEAF
TRBV9	15	TRBJ2-1	ASSVEEGGPHYNEQF
TRBV5-1	16	TRBJ1-4	ASSLLTLGSSNNEKLF
TRBV11-3	14	TRBJ2-2	AIGTSGGSLTGELF
TRBV30	12	TRBJ1-4	AWSPSRTYEKLF
TRBV18	12	TRBJ1-1	ASSPKASRTEAF
TRBV27	11	TRBJ1-1	ASSLSRDTEAF
TRBV6-1	9	TRBJ2-3	ASGRQDTQY
TRBV29-1	11	TRBJ1-5	SVQTGVDQPQH
TRBV18	14	TRBJ1-6	ASSPSPDRGNSPLH
TRBV12-5	11	TRBJ2-6	ASGLAGANVLT
TRBV20-1	9	TRBJ1-1	SARRVTEAF
TRBV10-3	12	TRBJ2-1	AISEYPGTGEQF
TRBV7-9	12	TRBJ2-1	ASSLSDRDNEQF
TRBV18	13	TRBJ2-1	ASSPLTGRNNEQF
TRBV5-1	12	TRBJ2-5	ASRKIALGETQY
TRBV5-8	13	TRBJ2-2	ASSPWSGNTGELF
TRBV6-6	14	TRBJ2-7	ASSYSGTQDRDEQY
TRBV7-2	12	TRBJ2-7	ASGGQGPPVEQY
TRBV5-1	12	TRBJ2-5	ASSWSQGRETQY
TRBV7-9	15	TRBJ1-4	ASSPGTLTSTNEKLF
TRBV4-2	16	TRBJ2-3	ASSQQQGLDGSTDTQY
TRBV11-2	13	TRBJ2-7	ASSPTASAAYEQY
TRBV18	14	TRBJ2-3	ASSPAGGSSTDTQY
TRBV5-1	11	TRBJ2-3	ASALFRADTQY
TRBV7-9	10	TRBJ1-1	ASSNMNTEAF
TRBV25-1	12	TRBJ1-1	ASSGRRTNTEAF
TRBV29-1	13	TRBJ2-3	SVDSTGDDTDTQY
TRBV29-1	9	TRBJ2-1	SSFSRHEQF
TRBV15	11	TRBJ2-7	ATSRDTGYEQY
TRBV11-2	13	TRBJ1-1	ASSFRSWGSTEAF
TRBV5-1	12	TRBJ2-7	ASSVDRVSYEQY
TRBV5-6	11	TRBJ2-1	ASSLPGHNEQF
TRBV5-4	11	TRBJ1-1	ASSTGQGPEAF
TRBV29-1	12	TRBJ2-1	SVVGTGWDNEQF
TRBV2	12	TRBJ1-4	ASSLDREHEKLF
TRBV27	13	TRBJ1-2	ASSLNARGWNGYT
TRBV5-5	14	TRBJ2-1	ASSLGGESSYNEQF
TRBV5-1	15	TRBJ2-1	ASSTGQGRTSVNEQF
TRBV4-1	13	TRBJ1-2	ASSQPSSSSYGYT
TRBV6-6	13	TRBJ1-2	ASSYSGQTNYGYT
TRBV19	15	TRBJ1-4	ASSMGTGGAANEKLF
TRBV4-1	12	TRBJ2-7	ASSQAPPAYEQY
TRBV5-8	12	TRBJ1-2	ASSLGGPNYGYT